This T cell receptor beta chain originates from a study of blood T cell repertoires in COVID-19. Study as a whole: PBMCs, B-cell-depleted T cells, or T cells were the source of the cDNA or gDNA that made up the material.

As handled by the study authors: Researchers report that nucleated cell counts were estimated from reference gene primer amplification. Generated by immunoSEQ multiplex PCR, the TCRdb table keeps only in-frame clones and is missing some. The DNA gave D and trimming, while V, J and clone size come from that table. The repertoire includes 45,000 to 55,000 clones, less than 85% of them detected once, and around 5.2% sits in the top ten. The V gene's germline CDR1 is PRHDT and CDR2 FYEKMQ (reference sequence). The V segment lost 5 bases and the J segment 2 bases; nucleotides outside the gene matches: 3. The CDR3 loop spans 15 amino acids.

The TCR comes from a human donor in a cohort sampled during active COVID-19. The sample taken for sequencing was peripheral blood. V is TRBV13 and J is TRBJ2-6; 7 bases map to TRBD1. The CDR3 spells CASSRTGAGANVLTF. DNA for the CDR3: TGTGCCAGCAGCCGTACAGGGGCTGGGGCCAACGTCCTGACTTTC.